Detailed here is one T cell receptor (beta chain). These data belong to a study of blood T cell repertoires in COVID-19. Study summary: COVID-19 samples from acute and convalescent phases originated in the United States, Italy and Spain. Sources were T cells, B-cell-depleted T cells, or PBMCs; the material itself was cDNA or gDNA.

Authors' methods: The assay estimated nucleated cells by amplifying reference gene primers. Assay used: immunoSEQ multiplex PCR; TCRdb lists only in-frame clones, some missing. The V and J calls and the clone size are those of that table, but D and trimming were determined from the DNA. The data contain 100,000 to 150,000 clones, 60% to 80% of them singletons. The length of the CDR3 is 15 residues. V shed 2 bases and J shed 4 bases, with 14 bases lying between them. CDR1 and CDR2 (germline): SGHAT, FQNNGV. The sequenced sample was peripheral blood. The receptor comes from a man aged 60 to 69 with acute or convalescent COVID-19. The chain has TRBV11-2 and TRBJ1-1, with a possible D match to TRBD1 (6 bases). The CDR3 region has the DNA TGTGCCAGCAGCTTAATCGAGGGGGGGTCCACTGAAGCTTTCTTT. Its protein is CASSLIEGGSTEAFF.